The 22 T cell receptor beta chains below all came from one sample that was sequenced in a study of T-cell memory formation after mild COVID-19. TCRdb processed the 5' RACE reads anew with MiXCR; each CDR3 protein has one entry. Counted here are 30,000 to 45,000 distinct CDR3 sequences, approximately 10% occurring once; the ten biggest clones make up roughly 27%. The sequencing sample was made of PBMCs or a T cell subset sorted from them (not recorded which). The receptors were gathered from a young man who had mild COVID-19 (a few samples of this study predate the infection). Cell type and time point are not known.

V usage is TRBV6-5 and J usage is TRBJ2-3; 8 bases map to TRBD1. V shed 2 bases and J 4 bases; nucleotides not matched to a gene: 2. CDR1 MNHEY and CDR2 SVGAGI come from the germline V gene. The length of the CDR3 is 14 residues. CDR3 loop: CASSYGTGPDTQYF. The CDR3 nucleotides are TGTGCCAGCAGTTACGGGACAGGTCCAGATACGCAGTATTTT.

The genes are TRBV12-3 or TRBV12-4 and TRBJ1-6; D is uncertain. Trimming stripped 11 bases from V and 14 bases from J, with 16 bases between. The CDR3 contains 11 residues. The CDR3 spells CAGSVALTLHF. The CDR3 DNA reads TGTGCCGGGTCGGTGGCCCTCACCCTCCACTTT.

This clonotype was recorded at least ten times. CDR3 loop: CASSLRPSRETQYF. The CDR3 DNA is TGTGCCAGCAGCTTGAGGCCTAGCCGGGAGACCCAGTACTTC. The gene calls are TRBV7-2 and TRBJ2-5; maybe TRBD2 (5 bases). Germline V gene data show CDR1 as SGHTA and CDR2 as FQGNSA. The CDR3 is 14 amino acids. Trimming took off 3 bases at V and 5 bases at J, with 13 bases between the two ends.

This clonotype has ten or more counts. The chain carries TRBV20-1 and TRBJ2-1, with 9 bases identical to TRBD2. This CDR3 contains 14 residues. The V gene end was trimmed by 5 bases and the J gene end by 4 bases; junction bases not matched to a gene: 6. Germline V gene lookup returns CDR1 DFQATT and CDR2 SNEGSKA (reference sequence). The CDR3 protein is CSARGGAPYNEQFF. The CDR3 nucleotides read TGCAGTGCTCGCGGGGGGGCCCCTTACAATGAGCAGTTCTTC.

This chain uses TRBV7-6 with TRBJ2-1; tentative D call: TRBD2 (6 bases). V was trimmed by 1 base and J by 6 bases, leaving 10 bases between them. The CDR3 spans 14 residues. Germline loops: CDR1 SGHVS, CDR2 FNYEAQ. The DNA of the CDR3 is TGTGCCAGCAGCTTAGGGGACTTGGGCAATGAGCAGTTCTTC. Its translation is CASSLGDLGNEQFF.

This clonotype was seen at least ten times. The CDR3 loop reads CASSRTSGAYEQYF. The DNA for the CDR3 is TGCGCCAGCAGCAGGACTAGTGGGGCCTACGAGCAGTACTTC. This chain uses TRBV5-1 with TRBJ2-7; 7 bases are a match to TRBD2. CDR1 is SGHRS and CDR2 is YFSETQ in the germline V gene. This CDR3 spans 14 amino acids. The V and J ends lost 4 bases and 2 bases, in that order; junction bases with no gene match: 6.

This clonotype was seen at least ten times. The rearrangement joins TRBV6-2 or TRBV6-3 to TRBJ2-2, with TRBD2 as a possible D gene (7 bases). Germline V gene lookup returns CDR1 MNHEY and CDR2 SVGEGT. V was clipped by 2 bases and J by 4 bases, with 11 bases between them. This CDR3 is built from 15 residues. The CDR3, as DNA: TGTGCCAGCAGTTACAAGGGGGGGCCCACCGGGGAGCTGTTTTTT. Translating gives CASSYKGGPTGELFF.

This clonotype occurred many times. The rearrangement joins TRBV7-9 to TRBJ1-2; D not resolved. In germline, CDR1 is SEHNR, CDR2 FQNEAQ (reference sequence). The CDR3 has 12 amino acids. Deletions cut 4 bases from V and 7 bases from J, with 10 bases between. CDR3 residues: CASSWRGSGYTF. The CDR3 nucleotides read TGTGCCAGCAGCTGGCGTGGAAGTGGCTACACCTTC.

This clonotype was picked up many times. This chain's CDR3 is CATKASLPQETQYF. CDR3 in DNA: TGTGCCACCAAAGCCTCCCTACCCCAAGAGACCCAGTACTTC. This chain uses TRBV7-2 with TRBJ2-5, with D hard to call. Trimming stripped 10 bases from V and 1 base from J, with 16 bases between. The CDR3 sequence is 14 residues long. Germline-derived CDR1 and CDR2 are SGHTA and FQGNSA.

This clonotype was detected ten times or more. The rearrangement joins TRBV7-2 to TRBJ1-6; D is ambiguous. CDR1 is SGHTA, CDR2 FQGNSA, per germline. The CDR3 spans 12 residues. V lost 6 bases to trimming and J lost 9 bases, with 9 bases between them. In nucleotides, the CDR3 is TGTGCCAGCAGGCGAATGGGTTCACCCCTCCACTTT. Translation: CASRRMGSPLHF.

This clonotype has ten or more counts. The V and J genes are TRBV5-4 and TRBJ2-5, with unresolved D. Looked up from germline, CDR1 is SGHNT and CDR2 is YYREEE (reference sequence). Trimming took 4 bases from V and 5 from J, leaving 18 bases between them. The CDR3 has 15 amino acids. The DNA of the CDR3 is TGTGCCAGCAGCGACATTAACACGGATGTGGAGACCCAGTACTTC. This codes for CASSDINTDVETQYF.

There are many counts of this clonotype. CDR3 bases: TGTGCCAGCAGCTTAGTACAGGGTTGGGATGAGCAGTTCTTC. Residues: CASSLVQGWDEQFF. The chain couples TRBV7-2 to TRBJ2-1, with D perhaps matching TRBD1 (6 bases). Per germline, CDR1 SGHTA and CDR2 FQGNSA. CDR3 size: 14 residues. Trimming pared 1 base from V and 8 bases from J, leaving 12 bases between.

This clonotype was seen repeatedly, ten times or more. This chain connects TRBV4-3 to TRBJ1-6, with D unresolved. The CDR3 length is 14 residues. Germline CDR1 LGHNA, CDR2 YSLEER. V lost 0 bases and J 3 bases, leaving 3 bases between the germline ends. CDR3 sequence reads: CASSQEDYNSPLHF. In DNA form, the CDR3 reads TGCGCCAGCAGCCAAGAGGACTATAATTCACCCCTCCACTTT.

This clonotype was seen many times. The genes are TRBV28 and TRBJ2-2; no firm D call. CDR1 and CDR2 (germline): MDHEN, SYDVKM. The CDR3 is made up of 15 amino acids. V was cut by 5 bases and J by 4 bases, with 14 bases left in between. CDR3 nucleotide sequence: TGTGCCAGCAGTCAAAGGAAGGTGGGCACCGGGGAGCTGTTTTTT. It specifies CASSQRKVGTGELFF.

This clonotype came up many times. This sequence joins TRBV5-1 and TRBJ2-3; 11 bases line up with TRBD2. The CDR3 covers 16 residues. Trimming at V came to 2 bases and at J to 4 bases, leaving 6 bases not matched to a gene. Germline V lookup: CDR1 SGHRS, CDR2 YFSETQ. As DNA, the CDR3 is TGCGCCAGCAGCTTAAATAGCGGGGGGGCCGCAGATACGCAGTATTTT. Translation gives CASSLNSGGAADTQYF.

This clonotype was found many times. The rearrangement links TRBV7-8 to TRBJ2-3; no reliable D call. Germline-derived CDR1 and CDR2 are SGHVS and FQNEAQ. The V and J ends lost 5 bases and 2 bases respectively, with 17 bases between them. The CDR3 consists of 16 residues. The CDR3 protein is CASSQVRVRDTDTQYF. The CDR3 DNA reads TGTGCCAGCAGCCAGGTACGGGTCCGCGACACAGATACGCAGTATTTT.

This clonotype appeared many times. The chain combines TRBV7-2 with TRBJ2-2, with D unresolved. This CDR3 is 14 amino acids long. Germline-derived CDR1 and CDR2 are SGHTA and FQGNSA. V was shortened by 8 bases and J by 6 bases, with 16 bases between the two germline ends. CDR3 sequence reads: CASLLRRGAGELFF. The CDR3 DNA reads TGTGCCAGCCTCCTTAGGCGAGGCGCCGGGGAGCTGTTTTTT.

This clonotype was counted ten times or more. J is TRBJ2-1 and V is TRBV20-1, with D perhaps matching TRBD2 (5 bases). CDR3 size: 13 residues. Germline loops: CDR1 DFQATT, CDR2 SNEGSKA (reference sequence). With 5 bases removed from V and 8 bases from J, the gap between germline ends came to 16 bases. CDR3 sequence: CSAPDSREDEQFF. For the CDR3, the DNA is TGCAGTGCTCCGGACTCAAGAGAGGATGAGCAGTTCTTC.

This clonotype has a count of ten or more. The germline gene is not matched at one end of the junction; a read error may be the cause. The chain links TRBV12-3 or TRBV12-4 to TRBJ2-1; TRBD2 is a possible D gene (6 bases). The CDR3 loop spans 11 amino acids. Here the CDR3 DNA reads TGTGCCAGCAGTTTTAGCGGAAGATCGATCTTC. Residues: CASSFSGRSIF.

Ten or more counts support this clonotype. The V call is TRBV27, the J call TRBJ1-5; D is ambiguous. Germline CDR1 is MNHEY and CDR2 is SMNVEV (reference sequence). V was clipped by 2 bases and J by 5 bases, with 13 bases between them. The CDR3 covers 15 residues. The CDR3, as DNA: TGTGCCAGCAGTTTACGATATCGTGGAGATCAGCCCCAGCATTTT. Translation gives CASSLRYRGDQPQHF.

The sample holds many counts of this clonotype. V usage is TRBV5-1 and J usage is TRBJ2-1; 9 positions match TRBD2. V was clipped by 4 bases and J by 7 bases; unmatched bases: 9. The length of the CDR3 is 15 residues. CDR1 and CDR2 (germline): SGHRS, YFSETQ. CDR3 DNA sequence: TGCGCCAGCAGCCCCAGACTAGCGGAGAAGAATGAGCAGTTCTTC. This sequence encodes CASSPRLAEKNEQFF.

Ten or more counts support this clonotype. The J gene is TRBJ2-5, the V gene TRBV4-1; D is ambiguous. The CDR3 totals 17 residues. V lost 2 bases to trimming and J lost 3 bases, with 19 bases between them. Germline V gene sequence: CDR1 MGHRA, CDR2 YSYEKL. The CDR3 loop reads CASSQTSLGPIKETQYF. CDR3 nucleotides: TGCGCCAGCAGCCAAACTTCTCTCGGGCCAATCAAAGAGACCCAGTACTTC.